This T cell receptor (beta chain) was captured by sequencing in a study of T-cell reconstitution after alpha-beta-depleted transplantation in children. Regarding the study as a whole: Reportedly, alpha-beta T cells present about two months post-transplant originated from several hundred expanded clones of graft origin. Some patients' high day-60 TCRbeta diversity was traced to surviving recipient T cells and thymic progenitors.

The sample holds many counts of this clonotype. The target antigen is unknown. V shed 4 bases and J 0 bases; nucleotides not matched to a gene: 6. This CDR3 comprises 16 residues. Construction of the TCRbeta library involved unique molecular identifiers. TCRdb reanalysed the PCR reads using MiXCR and keeps one entry per CDR3 protein. The top ten clones hold under 8% of a sample with nearly 250,000 distinct CDR3 sequences, less than 9% of them seen once. Material: PBMCs, mostly from graft donor cells, obtained 180 days after TCRalphabeta/CD19-depleted stem cell transplant. The rearrangement joins TRBV12-3 or TRBV12-4 to TRBJ2-1; 7 nucleotides agree with TRBD2. The clonotype was recovered from a male patient younger than 18 who had a stem cell transplant for acute lymphoblastic leukemia, so the T cells may come from the graft donor. The CDR3 bases are TGTGCCAGCAGTTCCCACGGGGGGTCCTCCTACAATGAGCAGTTCTTC. This sequence encodes CASSSHGGSSYNEQFF.